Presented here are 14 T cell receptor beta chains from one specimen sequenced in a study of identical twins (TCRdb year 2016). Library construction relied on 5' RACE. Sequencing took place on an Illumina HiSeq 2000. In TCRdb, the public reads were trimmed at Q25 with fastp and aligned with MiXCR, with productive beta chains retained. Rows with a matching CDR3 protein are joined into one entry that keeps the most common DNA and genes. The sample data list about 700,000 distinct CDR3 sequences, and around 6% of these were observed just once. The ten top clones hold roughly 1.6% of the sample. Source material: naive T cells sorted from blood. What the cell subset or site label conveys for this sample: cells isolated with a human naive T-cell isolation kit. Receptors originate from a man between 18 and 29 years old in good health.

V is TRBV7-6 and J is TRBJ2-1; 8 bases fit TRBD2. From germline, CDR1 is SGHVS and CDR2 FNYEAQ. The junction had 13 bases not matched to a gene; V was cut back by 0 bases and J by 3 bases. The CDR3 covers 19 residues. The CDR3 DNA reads TGTGCCAGCAGCTTAGCCCCACGGAGGCCTGCGGGAGGCTACAATGAGCAGTTCTTC. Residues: CASSLAPRRPAGGYNEQFF.

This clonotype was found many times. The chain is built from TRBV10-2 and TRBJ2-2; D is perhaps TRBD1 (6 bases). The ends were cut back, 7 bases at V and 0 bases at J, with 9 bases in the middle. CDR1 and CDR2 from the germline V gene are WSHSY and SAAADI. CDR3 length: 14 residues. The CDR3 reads CASKGVSNTGELFF. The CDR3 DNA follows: TGCGCCAGCAAGGGGGTGTCGAACACCGGGGAGCTGTTTTTT.

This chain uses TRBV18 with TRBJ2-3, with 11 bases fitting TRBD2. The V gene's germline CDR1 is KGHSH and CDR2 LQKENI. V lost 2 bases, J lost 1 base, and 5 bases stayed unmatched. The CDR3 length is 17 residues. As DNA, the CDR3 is TGTGCCAGCTCACCAGGGACTAGCGGCCTCGGCACAGATACGCAGTATTTT. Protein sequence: CASSPGTSGLGTDTQYF.

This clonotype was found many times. DNA for the CDR3: TGTGCTAGTGGACTCCCTTCCCAGCCCCAGCATTTT. The encoded protein is CASGLPSQPQHF. The gene calls are TRBV12-5 and TRBJ1-5; no clear D. Trimming removed 6 bases from V and 7 bases from J, with 10 bases in between. CDR3 size: 12 residues. Germline V gene sequence: CDR1 LGHNT, CDR2 FRNRAP.

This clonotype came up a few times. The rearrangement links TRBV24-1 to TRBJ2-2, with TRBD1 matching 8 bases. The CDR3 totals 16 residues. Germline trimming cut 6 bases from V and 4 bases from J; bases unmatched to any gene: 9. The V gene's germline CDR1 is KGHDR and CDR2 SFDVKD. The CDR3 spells CATSLTGAVRTGELFF. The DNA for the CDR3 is TGTGCCACCAGTTTGACAGGGGCGGTACGCACCGGGGAGCTGTTTTTT.

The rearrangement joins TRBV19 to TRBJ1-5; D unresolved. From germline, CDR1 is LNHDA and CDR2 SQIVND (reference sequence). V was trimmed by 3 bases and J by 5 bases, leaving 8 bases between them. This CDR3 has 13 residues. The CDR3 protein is CASSISDYQPQHF. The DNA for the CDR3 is TGTGCCAGTAGTATTTCGGATTATCAGCCCCAGCATTTT.

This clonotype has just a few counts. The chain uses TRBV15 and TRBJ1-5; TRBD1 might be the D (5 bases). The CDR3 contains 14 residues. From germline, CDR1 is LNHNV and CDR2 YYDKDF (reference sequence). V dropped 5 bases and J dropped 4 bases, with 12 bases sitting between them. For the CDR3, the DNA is TGTGCCACCAGCGATTCGACAGCTAATCAGCCCCAGCATTTT. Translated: CATSDSTANQPQHF.

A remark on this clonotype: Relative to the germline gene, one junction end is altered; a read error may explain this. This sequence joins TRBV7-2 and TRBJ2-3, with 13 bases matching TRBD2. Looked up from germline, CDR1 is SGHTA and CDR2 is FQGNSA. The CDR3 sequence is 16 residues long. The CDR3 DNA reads TGTGCCAGCAGCTTTAGACTAGCGGGAGGTCCAGATACGCAGTGTTTT. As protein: CASSFRLAGGPDTQCF.

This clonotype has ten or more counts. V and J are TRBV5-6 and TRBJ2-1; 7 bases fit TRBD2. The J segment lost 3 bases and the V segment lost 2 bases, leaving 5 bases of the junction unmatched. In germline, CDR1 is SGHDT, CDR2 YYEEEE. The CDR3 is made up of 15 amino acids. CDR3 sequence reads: CASSFLASGYNEQFF. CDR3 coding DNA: TGTGCCAGCAGCTTTTTGGCTAGCGGCTACAATGAGCAGTTCTTC.

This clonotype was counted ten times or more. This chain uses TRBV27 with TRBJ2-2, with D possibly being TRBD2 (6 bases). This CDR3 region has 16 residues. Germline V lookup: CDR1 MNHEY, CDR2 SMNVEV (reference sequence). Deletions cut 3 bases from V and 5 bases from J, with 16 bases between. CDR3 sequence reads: CASSFRGGGWTGELFF. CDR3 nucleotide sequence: TGTGCCAGCAGTTTTAGGGGAGGCGGTTGGACCGGGGAGCTGTTTTTT.

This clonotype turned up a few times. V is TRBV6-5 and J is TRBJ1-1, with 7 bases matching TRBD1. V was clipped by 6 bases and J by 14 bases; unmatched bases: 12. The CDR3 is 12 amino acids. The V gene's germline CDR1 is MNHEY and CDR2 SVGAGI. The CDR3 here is CASSARQGPNFF. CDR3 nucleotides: TGTGCCAGCAGCGCAAGACAGGGTCCCAACTTCTTT.

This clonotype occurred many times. The CDR3 is CASSSRDRLNYGYTF. As DNA, the CDR3 is TGTGCCAGCAGTTCACGGGACAGGCTTAACTATGGCTACACCTTC. This rearrangement joins TRBV27 to TRBJ1-2; 8 bases align to TRBD1. The CDR3 length is 15 residues. Looked up from germline, CDR1 is MNHEY and CDR2 is SMNVEV (reference sequence). J lost 1 base, V lost 4 bases, and 5 bases had no gene match.

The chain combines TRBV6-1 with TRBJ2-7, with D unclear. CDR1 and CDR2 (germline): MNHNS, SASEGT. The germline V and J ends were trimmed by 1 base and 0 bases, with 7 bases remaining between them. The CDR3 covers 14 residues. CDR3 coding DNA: TGTGCCAGCAGTGAAGAGTTAAGCTCCTACGAGCAGTACTTC. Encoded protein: CASSEELSSYEQYF.

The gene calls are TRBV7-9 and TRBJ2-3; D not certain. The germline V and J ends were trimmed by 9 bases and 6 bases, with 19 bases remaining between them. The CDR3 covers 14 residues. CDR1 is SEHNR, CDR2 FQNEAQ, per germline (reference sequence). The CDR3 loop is CASWGLRPWDTQYF. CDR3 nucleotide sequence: TGTGCCAGTTGGGGTCTCAGACCGTGGGATACGCAGTATTTT.